What follows describes a single T cell receptor beta chain. The data are from a study of T cells in Graves' hyperthyroidism and ophthalmopathy. Hyperthyroidism was newly diagnosed in patients aged 18 to 65 (duration under 2 months). V was clipped by 6 bases and J by 2 bases; unmatched bases: 9. Germline assignment: CDR1 SEHNR and CDR2 FQNEAQ (reference sequence). The CDR3 is made up of 15 amino acids. Authors of the study amplified TCR beta CDR3 regions from RNA transcripts. HTBI primers were the set used in a first-round RT-PCR of the TCR CDR3. Each CDR3 protein is one row after TCRdb ran MiXCR on the multiplex PCR reads. The sample consists of roughly 100,000 distinct CDR3 sequences, 51% of them appearing once.

The TCR originated in a woman aged 40 to 50 with Graves' hyperthyroidism. The specimen sequenced was blood. The chain couples TRBV7-9 to TRBJ2-5, with 7 bases that match TRBD1. DNA for the CDR3: TGTGCCAGCAGGGGCCTTGGACAGGCTCAAGAGACCCAGTACTTC. As protein: CASRGLGQAQETQYF.